The 31 T cell receptor beta chains presented below share a single source sample, sequenced in a study of shared clonotypes between healthy human individuals. The table came from immunoSEQ multiplex PCR; TCRdb's copy has only in-frame clones and leaves some out. The sample records 2 million to 2.5 million clones, approximately 95% being singletons. Sample: naive CD4+ T cells from PBMCs. Documented subset: CD45RA+ positively selected. These receptors were taken from a man aged 18-30 years in good health. Some clones in this sample may be carry-over from other donors' samples.

V is TRBV29-1 and J is TRBJ1-3, with a tentative D call TRBD1 (5 bases). Germline V CDR1 and CDR2: SQVTM, ANQGSEA. This CDR3 spans 11 amino acids. Trimming pared 7 bases from V and 4 bases from J, leaving 8 bases between. The CDR3 nucleotides are TGCAGCGCCCACAGGGGAAACACCATATATTTT. Translating gives CSAHRGNTIYF. Based on the CDR3 plus reference TRBV29-1 and TRBJ1-3, the full variable domain is SAVISQKPSRDICQRGTSLTIQCQVDSQVTMMFWYRQQPGQSLTLIATANQGSEATYESGFVIDKFPISRPNLTFSTLTVSNMSPEDSSIYLCSAHRGNTIYFGEGSWLTVV.

The chain links TRBV29-1 to TRBJ2-7, with TRBD1 identical over 9 bases. The germline gives CDR1 SQVTM, CDR2 ANQGSEA. CDR3 length: 14 amino acids. The J segment lost 3 bases and the V segment lost 2 bases, leaving 5 bases of the junction unmatched. The CDR3 loop reads CSVETGTGRYEQYF. For the CDR3, the DNA is TGCAGCGTTGAAACCGGGACAGGGCGCTACGAGCAGTACTTC.

This sequence joins TRBV5-1 and TRBJ1-1, with 7 positions matching TRBD1. The CDR3 extends over 15 amino acids. Germline lookup yields CDR1 SGHRS and CDR2 YFSETQ. V lost 4 bases and J lost 5; bases outside the gene matches: 11. In DNA, the CDR3 is TGCGCCAGCAGCCCACTCGAGGGGGCGCGGACTGAAGCTTTCTTT. It is translated as CASSPLEGARTEAFF.

This clone has a handful of counts. The chain joins TRBV14 to TRBJ2-1, with a weak D call TRBD2 (6 bases). This CDR3 contains 16 residues. Germline V gives CDR1 SGHDN, CDR2 FVKESK. Trimming removed 4 bases at V and 4 bases at J, with 17 bases between. The CDR3: CASSPRTGVGYNEQFF. The CDR3 DNA reads as TGTGCCAGCAGCCCTCGAACGGGAGTAGGATACAATGAGCAGTTCTTC.

The V and J genes are TRBV5-1 and TRBJ1-1, with TRBD1 matching over 7 bases. CDR1 SGHRS and CDR2 YFSETQ come from the germline V gene. The J segment lost 0 bases and the V segment lost 4 bases, leaving 6 bases of the junction unmatched. This CDR3 comprises 15 residues. Here the CDR3 DNA reads TGCGCCAGCAGCCCGGGACAGCTCATGAACACTGAAGCTTTCTTT. Translating gives CASSPGQLMNTEAFF.

CDR3 protein: CASRPTGTIFEQYF. CDR3 nucleotides: TGTGCCAGCAGACCGACCGGGACAATCTTCGAGCAGTACTTC. This chain uses TRBV27 with TRBJ2-7; tentatively, D is TRBD1 (6 bases). CDR1 MNHEY and CDR2 SMNVEV come from the germline V gene (reference sequence). V lost 6 bases and J 6 bases, leaving 18 bases between the germline ends. The CDR3 sequence is 14 residues long.

The rearrangement uses TRBV5-1 and TRBJ1-1, with 9 bases that match TRBD1. The CDR3 runs 16 residues. The trim removed 0 bases at V and 2 bases at J, leaving 5 bases unmatched. CDR1 is SGHRS and CDR2 is YFSETQ in the germline V gene. The CDR3 spells CASSLVPTGGNTEAFF. CDR3 nucleotides: TGCGCCAGCAGCTTGGTCCCGACAGGGGGAAACACTGAAGCTTTCTTT.

This chain links TRBV28 with TRBJ1-3; 9 bases are a match to TRBD1. The J segment lost 1 base and the V segment lost 2 bases, leaving 3 bases of the junction unmatched. CDR3 length: 16 amino acids. CDR1 and CDR2 from the germline V gene are MDHEN and SYDVKM. In DNA, the CDR3 is TGTGCCAGCAGTTTAATGGGACAGGGTTCTGGAAACACCATATATTTT. This gives the protein CASSLMGQGSGNTIYF.

The rearrangement uses TRBV5-1 and TRBJ2-1; the D gene is possibly TRBD2 (5 bases). The CDR3 loop spans 16 amino acids. Deletions cut 4 bases from V and 8 bases from J, with 22 bases between. The germline CDR1 and CDR2 sequences are SGHRS and YFSETQ. The CDR3: CASSPRTSPAVDEQFF. The DNA for the CDR3 is TGCGCCAGCAGCCCGAGGACTTCGCCCGCCGTCGATGAGCAGTTCTTC.

The CDR3 DNA follows: TGTGCCAGCAGCCGTAAAGGGAACCTGAACACTGAAGCTTTCTTT. The encoded protein is CASSRKGNLNTEAFF. The chain employs TRBV7-3 and TRBJ1-1; D is undetermined. The CDR3 spans 15 residues. CDR1 is SGHTA and CDR2 is FQGTGA in the germline V gene. The ends were cut back, 5 bases at V and 0 bases at J, with 13 bases in the middle.

This chain joins TRBV14 and TRBJ2-1; D is perhaps TRBD2 (7 bases). From germline, CDR1 is SGHDN and CDR2 FVKESK. The ends were cut back, 4 bases at V and 10 bases at J, with 23 bases in the middle. The CDR3 is made up of 16 amino acids. CDR3 in DNA: TGTGCCAGCAGCCGCGGAGGGGGGACTACCCGTCCGGAGCAGTTCTTC. This gives the protein CASSRGGGTTRPEQFF.

V gene TRBV28 combines with J gene TRBJ2-1, with TRBD1 matching over 8 bases. Germline CDR1 is MDHEN and CDR2 is SYDVKM. The ends lost 6 bases at V and 15 bases at J; junction bases unmatched: 10. There are 12 residues in the CDR3. The CDR3 here is CASSPGTGIPFF. CDR3 nucleotides: TGTGCCAGCAGCCCCGGGACAGGTATTCCGTTCTTC.

The chain recombines TRBV4-2 with TRBJ1-3; D unresolved. CDR3 length equals 15 residues. Trimming stripped 1 base from V and 0 bases from J, with 7 bases between. CDR1 and CDR2 from the germline V gene are LGHNA and YNFKEQ. The CDR3 DNA reads TGTGCCAGCAGCCAAGCCGGCAGCTCTGGAAACACCATATATTTT. This gives the protein CASSQAGSSGNTIYF.

The CDR3 protein is CASSGLAADTQYF. CDR3 DNA: TGTGCCAGCAGTGGTCTCGCCGCAGATACGCAGTATTTT. The chain employs TRBV2 and TRBJ2-3; D unclear. The ends were cut back, 4 bases at V and 4 bases at J, with 9 bases in the middle. The V gene's germline CDR1 is SNHLY and CDR2 FYNNEI. The CDR3 consists of 13 residues.

This clone came up once. The rearrangement uses TRBV7-2 and TRBJ1-1; TRBD1 agrees at 7 bases. This CDR3 has 14 residues. Germline trimming cut 5 bases from V and 4 bases from J; bases unmatched to any gene: 7. The V gene's germline CDR1 is SGHTA and CDR2 FQGNSA. The CDR3: CASSLGQAPTEAFF. CDR3 in DNA: TGTGCCAGCAGCCTAGGACAGGCCCCCACTGAAGCTTTCTTT.

The rearrangement joins TRBV5-1 to TRBJ2-3, with 8 positions matching TRBD2. Germline assignment: CDR1 SGHRS and CDR2 YFSETQ. J was trimmed by 4 bases and V by 4 bases; bases with no gene match: 8. This CDR3 has 15 amino acids. CDR3 nucleotide sequence: TGCGCCAGCAGCGTAAGCGGGAGTAACCCAGATACGCAGTATTTT. The encoded protein is CASSVSGSNPDTQYF.

Points on this clone: In the same sample, other DNA sequences code for this CDR3. V is TRBV11-3 and J is TRBJ2-2, with D uncertain. V was cut by 1 base and J by 2 bases, with 5 bases left in between. CDR3 length: 14 residues. Germline assignment: CDR1 SGHNT and CDR2 YENEEA. The CDR3 loop reads CASSLGPNTGELFF. For the CDR3, the DNA is TGTGCCAGCAGCTTAGGTCCTAACACCGGGGAGCTGTTTTTT.

The chain has TRBV7-9 and TRBJ2-1, with 13 nucleotides matching TRBD2. Per the germline V gene, CDR1 is SEHNR and CDR2 is FQNEAQ (reference sequence). This CDR3 has 15 amino acids. The junction had 10 bases not matched to a gene; V was cut back by 11 bases and J by 6 bases. DNA for the CDR3: TGTGCCTCGCGGACTAGCGGGAGCCGGGGCAATGAGCAGTTCTTC. Amino acid sequence: CASRTSGSRGNEQFF. Complete variable domain (other parts from reference TRBV7-9 and TRBJ2-1): DTGVSQNPRHKITKRGQNVTFRCDPISEHNRLYWYRQTLGQGPEFLTYFQNEAQLEKSRLLSDRFSAERPKGSFSTLEIQRTEQGDSAMYLCASRTSGSRGNEQFFGPGTRLTVL.

The rearrangement links TRBV4-1 to TRBJ2-7, with TRBD1 matching over 7 bases. CDR1 MGHRA and CDR2 YSYEKL come from the germline V gene. The CDR3 covers 14 residues. V shed 1 base, J shed 3 bases, and the junction held 3 bases outside the gene matches. The CDR3 loop reads CASSQARGFYEQYF. The CDR3 bases are TGCGCCAGCAGCCAAGCCAGGGGGTTCTACGAGCAGTACTTC.

CDR3: CASDQQEPGNTEAFF. DNA for the CDR3: TGTGCTAGTGACCAACAGGAGCCCGGCAACACTGAAGCTTTCTTT. The chain has TRBV12-5 and TRBJ1-1; maybe TRBD1 (5 bases). This CDR3 spans 15 amino acids. With 7 bases removed from V and 2 bases from J, the gap between germline ends came to 17 bases. The germline CDR1 and CDR2 sequences are LGHNT and FRNRAP.

The chain combines TRBV28 with TRBJ1-4, with D unclear. Per germline, CDR1 MDHEN and CDR2 SYDVKM. The V gene lost 2 bases and the J gene lost 0 bases, with 7 bases spanning the gap. The CDR3 consists of 15 residues. The CDR3 protein is CASSLRTPTNEKLFF. As DNA, the CDR3 is TGTGCCAGCAGTTTAAGGACCCCAACTAATGAAAAACTGTTTTTT.

The rearrangement joins TRBV7-6 to TRBJ1-3, with D unresolved. This CDR3 has 16 residues. V lost 2 bases to trimming and J lost 3 bases, with 14 bases between them. Germline CDR1 SGHVS, CDR2 FNYEAQ. The CDR3 sequence: CASSLRRGLGGNTIYF. In nucleotides, the CDR3 is TGTGCCAGCAGCTTAAGGCGTGGTCTAGGTGGAAACACCATATATTTT.

This chain connects TRBV28 to TRBJ1-5; no clear D gene. Looked up from germline, CDR1 is MDHEN and CDR2 is SYDVKM. Trimming stripped 6 bases from V and 1 base from J, with 13 bases between. This CDR3 comprises 15 residues. CDR3 bases: TGTGCCAGCAGCCCCGCCGACGGGAGCAATCAGCCCCAGCATTTT. Translation: CASSPADGSNQPQHF.

The V gene is TRBV25-1, the J gene TRBJ2-7; 8 nucleotides align to TRBD1. The CDR3 covers 16 residues. From germline, CDR1 is MGHDK and CDR2 SYGVNS. The J segment lost 2 bases and the V segment lost 3 bases, leaving 9 bases of the junction unmatched. The CDR3 sequence is CASSDLRTGPTYEQYF. In DNA form, the CDR3 reads TGTGCCAGCAGTGATCTTAGGACAGGGCCTACCTACGAGCAGTACTTC.

The chain joins TRBV5-1 to TRBJ2-7; 11 nucleotides align to TRBD2. V dropped 4 bases and J dropped 0; count of bases not matched to a gene: 6. Germline CDR1 and CDR2: SGHRS and YFSETQ. There are 16 residues in the CDR3. CDR3 coding DNA: TGCGCCAGCAGCCCTTCTCTAGCGGGAGGCTCCTACGAGCAGTACTTC. Amino acids: CASSPSLAGGSYEQYF.

With respect to this clone: The same CDR3 can be traced to other DNA sequences in this sample. The CDR3 DNA sequence: TGCGCCAGCAGCTTGGGCCAGGGGGGCTCCGAGCAGTACTTC. Translation: CASSLGQGGSEQYF. The genes are TRBV5-1 and TRBJ2-7; perhaps TRBD1 as D (7 bases). V was cut by 0 bases and J by 6 bases, with 13 bases left in between. CDR3 size: 14 residues. Germline V gives CDR1 SGHRS, CDR2 YFSETQ.

This sequence joins TRBV6-1 and TRBJ2-7, with TRBD2 identical over 7 bases. V shed 3 bases and J 0 bases; nucleotides not matched to a gene: 5. The CDR3 is 15 amino acids. Germline values: CDR1 MNHNS, CDR2 SASEGT. The DNA for the CDR3 is TGTGCCAGCAGTGAGCACGGGAGGTTCTCCTACGAGCAGTACTTC. Its translation: CASSEHGRFSYEQYF.

The table lists this clone with a count of one. V and J are TRBV28 and TRBJ2-7, with 10 positions matching TRBD2. The CDR3 consists of 16 residues. CDR1 MDHEN and CDR2 SYDVKM come from the germline V gene. V gave up 5 bases and J gave up 5 bases; unmatched junction bases: 12. The CDR3: CASSPRSTSGNHEQYF. The CDR3 DNA reads as TGTGCCAGCAGTCCGCGTTCTACTAGCGGGAACCACGAGCAGTACTTC. The whole variable domain, filled in from reference TRBV28 and TRBJ2-7, reads DVKVTQSSRYLVKRTGEKVFLECVQDMDHENMFWYRQDPGLGLRLIYFSYDVKMKEKGDIPEGYSVSREKKERFSLILESASTNQTSMYLCASSPRSTSGNHEQYFGPGTRLTVT.

The chain has TRBV5-6 and TRBJ1-6; a possible D gene is TRBD1 (5 bases). This CDR3 has 15 amino acids. V lost 0 bases and J 7 bases, leaving 11 bases between the germline ends. From germline, CDR1 is SGHDT and CDR2 YYEEEE. The CDR3 loop reads CASSLVGGRNSPLHF. The CDR3 nucleotides read TGTGCCAGCAGCTTGGTTGGGGGTCGGAATTCACCCCTCCACTTT.

Comments on this clone: Within the sample, other DNA sequences also encode this same CDR3. The chain couples TRBV7-2 to TRBJ2-2; D is undetermined. Germline-derived CDR1 and CDR2 are SGHTA and FQGNSA. The CDR3 is 11 residues long. The V gene lost 6 bases and the J gene lost 6 bases, with 5 bases spanning the gap. CDR3 residues: CASSRAGELFF. The CDR3 DNA follows: TGTGCCAGCAGTCGGGCCGGGGAGCTGTTTTTT.

The V call is TRBV5-1, the J call TRBJ1-6; no clear D gene. The CDR3 sequence is 16 residues long. Germline CDR1 reads SGHRS; CDR2 reads YFSETQ. V gave up 0 bases and J gave up 2 bases, with 9 bases separating them. The CDR3 loop is CASSLAGSAYNSPLHF. The CDR3 coding sequence is TGCGCCAGCAGCTTGGCAGGCAGCGCCTATAATTCACCCCTCCACTTT.